The 30 T cell receptor beta chains below all came from one sample that was sequenced in a study of blood T cell repertoires in COVID-19. The method was immunoSEQ multiplex PCR; TCRdb's version includes in-frame clones alone and lacks a portion of them. The data hold 150,000 or so clones, with roughly nine tenths observed a single time. The sample comprised peripheral blood. Source of these receptors: a man younger than 30 with COVID-19, enrolled during active disease.

The chain combines TRBV7-7 with TRBJ2-5; 12 nucleotides line up with TRBD2. Germline V gene data show CDR1 as SSHAT and CDR2 as FNYEAQ (reference sequence). Trimming removed 5 bases from V and 1 base from J; junction bases left unmatched: 5. The CDR3 consists of 16 residues. The CDR3 loop reads CASSPGLAGPQETQYF. CDR3 in DNA: TGTGCCAGCAGCCCCGGACTAGCGGGGCCCCAAGAGACCCAGTACTTC.

This chain uses TRBV7-3 with TRBJ2-6, with TRBD1 matching 7 bases. The CDR3 has 17 residues. The trim removed 5 bases at V and 4 bases at J, leaving 11 bases unmatched. Germline CDR1 reads SGHTA; CDR2 reads FQGTGA. CDR3 sequence reads: CASSVRDSPFGANVLTF. For the CDR3, the DNA is TGTGCCAGCAGCGTCCGGGACAGCCCATTCGGGGCCAACGTCCTGACTTTC.

The CDR3 is CASSPGVLAGPRGKNIQYF. In DNA form, the CDR3 reads TGTGCCAGCTCACCTGGGGTCCTAGCGGGACCTCGGGGGAAAAACATTCAGTACTTC. The chain uses TRBV18 and TRBJ2-4, with TRBD2 matching 9 bases. Germline CDR1 is KGHSH and CDR2 is LQKENI. This CDR3 has 19 residues. V dropped 3 bases and J dropped 4; count of bases not matched to a gene: 16.

On this clone itself: One junction end does not reproduce the germline sequence, and a read error may be involved. The chain carries TRBV2 and TRBJ2-4; 7 nucleotides align to TRBD1. The CDR3 has 14 amino acids. The germline V gene encodes CDR1 SNHLY and CDR2 FYNNEI. The CDR3 DNA follows: TGTGCCAGCAGGGACAGGAGAAGTAAAACCATTCAGTACTTC. This codes for CASRDRRSKTIQYF.

The V and J genes are TRBV19 and TRBJ2-1; D possibly corresponds to TRBD2 (6 bases). V was pared by 1 base and J by 7 bases, with 14 bases between. This CDR3 contains 15 residues. Germline CDR1 reads LNHDA; CDR2 reads SQIVND (reference sequence). CDR3 DNA sequence: TGTGCCAGTAGTATAGGAGCCGGAGGGGTTAATGAGCAGTTCTTC. It is translated as CASSIGAGGVNEQFF.

This chain links TRBV15 with TRBJ1-3; D gene uncertain. Germline CDR1 LNHNV, CDR2 YYDKDF (reference sequence). The CDR3 loop spans 14 amino acids. Between the trimmed V and J ends, which lost 6 bases and 0 bases, there was a span of 9 bases. The CDR3 DNA follows: TGTGCCACCAGAGAAGCGTACTCTGGAAACACCATATATTTT. Protein sequence: CATREAYSGNTIYF.

This clone was counted a few times. The V call is TRBV6-2 or TRBV6-3, the J call TRBJ2-3, with TRBD2 identical over 7 bases. V lost 5 bases and J lost 3; bases outside the gene matches: 8. This CDR3 region has 15 residues. Germline V gene lookup returns CDR1 MNHEY and CDR2 SVGEGT. This CDR3 is CASSRDGRWTDTQYF. The CDR3 DNA reads TGTGCCAGCAGTCGAGACGGGAGGTGGACAGATACGCAGTATTTT.

This clone was detected a few times. The chain has TRBV19 and TRBJ1-5; maybe TRBD1 (5 bases). The germline V gene has CDR1 LNHDA and CDR2 SQIVND (reference sequence). V lost 9 bases, J lost 2 bases, and 11 bases lay in between. The CDR3 has 13 residues. CDR3 nucleotide sequence: TGTGCCAGCGGGGGATTGGGCAATCAGCCCCAGCATTTT. Translation gives CASGGLGNQPQHF.

J is TRBJ2-3 and V is TRBV5-1; D is unclear. V was cut by 1 base and J by 2 bases, with 17 bases left in between. The CDR3 length is 17 residues. CDR1 is SGHRS, CDR2 YFSETQ, per germline. CDR3 DNA: TGCGCCAGCAGCTTGAAATTAGCTCCCACACACACAGATACGCAGTATTTT. It is translated as CASSLKLAPTHTDTQYF.

J is TRBJ1-5 and V is TRBV30, with D uncertain. The V end was cut by 0 bases, the J end by 0 bases, with 12 bases between. This CDR3 comprises 16 residues. Germline V gives CDR1 GTSNPN, CDR2 SVGIG (reference sequence). This CDR3 reads CAWSVHRTYSNQPQHF. CDR3 nucleotides: TGTGCCTGGAGTGTACACAGAACGTATAGCAATCAGCCCCAGCATTTT.

The genes are TRBV5-4 and TRBJ2-7; perhaps TRBD1 as D (6 bases). The V gene lost 1 base and the J gene lost 1 base, with 9 bases spanning the gap. Germline V lookup: CDR1 SGHNT, CDR2 YYREEE (reference sequence). The length of the CDR3 is 14 residues. The CDR3 coding sequence is TGTGCCAGCAGCTTGACCAGGGGATCCTACGAGCAGTACTTC. Protein sequence: CASSLTRGSYEQYF.

V is TRBV7-8 and J is TRBJ1-3, with 8 bases identical to TRBD1. Germline CDR1 reads SGHVS; CDR2 reads FQNEAQ. The CDR3 loop spans 15 amino acids. V shed 5 bases and J 2 bases; nucleotides not matched to a gene: 5. The CDR3 loop reads CASSNRGITGNTIYF. CDR3 DNA: TGTGCCAGCAGCAACAGGGGGATTACTGGAAACACCATATATTTT. Combining the CDR3 with reference TRBV7-8 and TRBJ1-3 gives the whole variable domain GAGVSQSPRYKVAKRGQDVALRCDPISGHVSLFWYQQALGQGPEFLTYFQNEAQLDKSGLPSDRFFAERPEGSVSTLKIQRTQQEDSAVYLCASSNRGITGNTIYFGEGSWLTVV.

Of note for this clone: Compared with germline, one end of the junction differs, possibly owing to a read error. The rearrangement uses TRBV6-2 or TRBV6-3 and TRBJ1-1, with D unclear. The germline V gene encodes CDR1 MNHEY and CDR2 SVGEGT. The CDR3 has 12 amino acids. CDR3 sequence: CASSFRESIILF. The DNA for the CDR3 is TGTGCCAGCAGTTTCCGGGAGTCGATCATTCTCTTT.

This chain uses TRBV11-3 with TRBJ2-1, with TRBD1 matching over 9 bases. With V trimmed by 5 bases and J by 5 bases, 7 bases remained unmatched. The length of the CDR3 is 15 residues. Germline V gene lookup returns CDR1 SGHNT and CDR2 YENEEA. The CDR3 DNA follows: TGTGCCAGCAGCCCTGGGACAGGGATCAACAATGAGCAGTTCTTC. It specifies CASSPGTGINNEQFF.

The chain is built from TRBV18 and TRBJ2-7; no reliable D call. Germline values: CDR1 KGHSH, CDR2 LQKENI. Trimming took off 2 bases at V and 0 bases at J, with 8 bases between the two ends. The CDR3 runs 14 residues. In DNA form, the CDR3 reads TGTGCCAGCTCACCATTGGCACGCTCCTACGAGCAGTACTTC. Amino acids: CASSPLARSYEQYF.

This clone was seen more than once but under ten times. V gene TRBV9 combines with J gene TRBJ2-7, with D perhaps matching TRBD1 (6 bases). The germline gives CDR1 SGDLS, CDR2 YYNGEE. The germline V and J ends were trimmed by 3 bases and 6 bases, with 19 bases remaining between them. CDR3 length: 15 residues. This CDR3 is CASSALAWTESEQYF. In nucleotides, the CDR3 is TGTGCCAGCAGCGCTCTCGCGTGGACAGAGTCCGAGCAGTACTTC.

In DNA form, the CDR3 reads TGTGCCAGCAGTTACTCCTTTGGGCAGCTGGTGCGAGCTTTCTTT. This translates into CASSYSFGQLVRAFF. The V gene is TRBV6-5, the J gene TRBJ1-1, with D hard to call. V was shortened by 0 bases and J by 10 bases, with 18 bases between the two germline ends. Germline loops: CDR1 MNHEY, CDR2 SVGAGI. CDR3 length: 15 residues.

The gene calls are TRBV15 and TRBJ2-7; D is undetermined. Germline V gene data show CDR1 as LNHNV and CDR2 as YYDKDF (reference sequence). Trimming took 0 bases from V and 0 from J, leaving 6 bases between them. The CDR3 runs to 14 residues. The CDR3 nucleotides read TGTGCCACCAGCAGAGAGGGCGCCTCCTACGAGCAGTACTTC. It is translated as CATSREGASYEQYF.

The gene calls are TRBV11-2 and TRBJ1-2; 11 positions match TRBD1. Germline V CDR1 and CDR2: SGHAT, FQNNGV. CDR3 length: 14 residues. J lost 6 bases, V lost 4 bases, and 4 bases had no gene match. The DNA for the CDR3 is TGTGCCAGCAGCTCGGGACAGGGGGGCGATGGCTACACCTTC. Protein product: CASSSGQGGDGYTF.

The chain joins TRBV27 to TRBJ2-7, with D perhaps TRBD2 (5 bases). Trimming removed 10 bases at V and 5 bases at J, with 12 bases between. Looked up from germline, CDR1 is MNHEY and CDR2 is SMNVEV (reference sequence). There are 11 residues in the CDR3. The CDR3 sequence is CATFVGDEQYF. CDR3 bases: TGTGCCACCTTCGTGGGAGACGAGCAGTACTTC.

A note on this clone: A read error may produce the germline difference seen at one junction end. The chain employs TRBV4-3 and TRBJ1-4; unclear D gene. The germline gives CDR1 LGHNA, CDR2 YSLEER. The CDR3 is made up of 12 amino acids. CDR3: CASSQDGEKLLF. The CDR3 DNA follows: TGCGCCAGCAGCCAAGATGGTGAAAAACTGCTTTTT.

The chain combines TRBV7-9 with TRBJ2-7; 11 bases are shared with TRBD2. Germline CDR1 SEHNR, CDR2 FQNEAQ (reference sequence). V shed 6 bases and J 3 bases; nucleotides not matched to a gene: 4. The CDR3 consists of 14 residues. CDR3 in DNA: TGTGCCAGCAGTACTAGCGGGAGTGTCTACGAGCAGTACTTC. It yields the protein CASSTSGSVYEQYF.

The chain carries TRBV5-1 and TRBJ2-5; D might be TRBD2 (7 bases). Trimming took off 4 bases at V and 2 bases at J, with 12 bases between the two ends. CDR3 size: 14 residues. Per the germline V gene, CDR1 is SGHRS and CDR2 is YFSETQ. DNA for the CDR3: TGCGCCAGCAGCCCTGGGGGGGCTCAAGAGACCCAGTACTTC. It specifies CASSPGGAQETQYF.

The chain recombines TRBV7-2 with TRBJ2-3, with 10 bases identical to TRBD2. Looked up from germline, CDR1 is SGHTA and CDR2 is FQGNSA. V lost 5 bases and J lost 1; bases outside the gene matches: 6. The CDR3 is made up of 16 amino acids. The CDR3, as DNA: TGTGCCAGCAGCCAACGGCTAGCGGGGGGCACAGATACGCAGTATTTT. Translated: CASSQRLAGGTDTQYF.

The V and J genes are TRBV6-5 and TRBJ2-7, with 7 nucleotides matching TRBD2. The CDR3 totals 14 residues. Germline V gene sequence: CDR1 MNHEY, CDR2 SVGAGI. The J segment lost 0 bases and the V segment lost 2 bases, leaving 1 base of the junction unmatched. The CDR3 DNA follows: TGTGCCAGCAGTTACGGCGGGGGCTCCTACGAGCAGTACTTC. This translates into CASSYGGGSYEQYF.

This chain uses TRBV2 with TRBJ2-2; TRBD1 agrees at 8 bases. Germline lookup yields CDR1 SNHLY and CDR2 FYNNEI. This CDR3 region has 16 residues. J was trimmed by 7 bases and V by 1 base; bases with no gene match: 8. The CDR3 loop is CASSEVGQGFGGELFF. In DNA, the CDR3 is TGTGCCAGCAGTGAAGTTGGACAGGGATTCGGCGGGGAGCTGTTTTTT.

The table lists this clone with a count of one. The chain couples TRBV7-3 to TRBJ2-2; 10 nucleotides agree with TRBD2. The junction had 4 bases not matched to a gene; V was cut back by 0 bases and J by 6 bases. Germline V gene sequence: CDR1 SGHTA, CDR2 FQGTGA. The length of the CDR3 is 16 residues. CDR3 nucleotide sequence: TGTGCCAGCAGCTTAACCCTAGCGGGAGATGCCGGGGAGCTGTTTTTT. Protein sequence: CASSLTLAGDAGELFF.

This clone was counted once. The gene calls are TRBV11-2 and TRBJ2-3, with 9 nucleotides matching TRBD2. Germline V gene data show CDR1 as SGHAT and CDR2 as FQNNGV. This CDR3 contains 16 residues. The J segment lost 3 bases and the V segment lost 2 bases, leaving 6 bases of the junction unmatched. The chain's CDR3 is CASSLISGSGTDTQYF. DNA for the CDR3: TGTGCCAGCAGCTTAATTAGCGGGAGCGGGACAGATACGCAGTATTTT.

The chain couples TRBV5-1 to TRBJ1-1, with D unresolved. Germline CDR1 reads SGHRS; CDR2 reads YFSETQ. Trimming removed 0 bases from V and 0 bases from J, with 6 bases in between. The CDR3 length is 14 residues. This CDR3 is CASSLVELNTEAFF. Here the CDR3 DNA reads TGCGCCAGCAGCTTGGTGGAGTTGAACACTGAAGCTTTCTTT.

The CDR3: CASSDIAGGGQREQYF. CDR3 DNA: TGCGCCAGCAGTGATATAGCGGGAGGCGGCCAACGCGAGCAGTACTTC. The chain joins TRBV10-1 to TRBJ2-7, with 10 positions matching TRBD2. From germline, CDR1 is WNHNN and CDR2 SYGVQD (reference sequence). V was pared by 3 bases and J by 6 bases, with 11 bases of the junction left unmatched. CDR3 length: 16 residues.